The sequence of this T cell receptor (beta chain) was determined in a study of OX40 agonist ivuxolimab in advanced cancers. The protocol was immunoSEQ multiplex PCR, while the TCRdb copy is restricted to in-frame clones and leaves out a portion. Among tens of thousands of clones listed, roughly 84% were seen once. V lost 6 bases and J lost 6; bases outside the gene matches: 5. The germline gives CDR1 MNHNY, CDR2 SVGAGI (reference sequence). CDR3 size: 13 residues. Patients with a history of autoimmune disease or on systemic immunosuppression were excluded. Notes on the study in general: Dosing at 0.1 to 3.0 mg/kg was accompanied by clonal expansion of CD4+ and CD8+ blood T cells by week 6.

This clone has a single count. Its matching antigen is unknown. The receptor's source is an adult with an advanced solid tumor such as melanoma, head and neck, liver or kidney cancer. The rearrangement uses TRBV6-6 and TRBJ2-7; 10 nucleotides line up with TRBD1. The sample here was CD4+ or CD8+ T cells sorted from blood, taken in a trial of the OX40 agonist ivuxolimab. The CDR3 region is CASRRQGAPEQYF. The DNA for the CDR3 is TGTGCCAGCAGACGACAGGGGGCGCCCGAGCAGTACTTC.